Listed below are T cell receptor beta chains from one sample, sequenced in a study of chemoradiotherapy in HPV16-positive cancers. Sequencing used immunoSEQ multiplex PCR; TCRdb keeps in-frame clones, though not all of them. The sample has roughly 24,000 clones; 80% to 95% are singletons. The material was blood, obtained from a patient who underwent chemoradiotherapy. These receptors originate from a human donor with HPV-associated anogenital cancer. Both conserved end residues are part of each CDR3. Each record gives: J gene, V gene, clone size, D gene, CDR3 protein, CDR3 DNA. A D gene is named only where the DNA matches it firmly. Clone sizes are given selectively: once, few, many, or a class where the clone is expanded.

>TRBJ2-7|TRBV7-2|-|-
CASSLHWATYEQYF
TGTGCCAGCAGCTTACATTGGGCAACCTACGAGCAGTACTTC
>TRBJ2-7|TRBV11-3|-|-
CASSLRGSYEQYF
TGTGCCAGCAGCTTAAGGGGATCCTACGAGCAGTACTTC
>TRBJ2-7|TRBV7-9|-|TRBD2
CASSGEASGEQYF
TGTGCCAGCAGCGGAGAGGCTAGCGGAGAGCAGTACTTC
>TRBJ2-3|TRBV5-4|-|TRBD2
CASSLGGSGATTDTQYF
TGTGCCAGCAGCTTGGGTGGTAGCGGGGCCACGACAGATACGCAGTATTTT
>TRBJ2-2|TRBV7-3|-|-
CASSLLGAPGRNTGELFF
TGTGCCAGCAGCTTACTTGGTGCGCCGGGACGGAACACCGGGGAGCTGTTTTTT
>TRBJ1-2|TRBV9|-|-
CASSVGGGHYGYTF
TGTGCCAGCAGCGTAGGGGGGGGCCACTATGGCTACACCTTC
>TRBJ2-2|TRBV5-4|once|-
CASSFIREDTGELFF
TGTGCCAGCAGCTTTATCAGGGAGGACACCGGGGAGCTGTTTTTT
>TRBJ2-3|TRBV2|once|-
CASSELANIPTDTQYF
TGTGCCAGCAGTGAGCTGGCCAACATTCCAACAGATACGCAGTATTTT
>TRBJ2-5|TRBV6-5|-|-
CASSPGLIETQYF
TGTGCCAGCAGTCCAGGACTGATAGAGACCCAGTACTTC
>TRBJ2-2|TRBV7-6|-|-
CASSLTTNTGELFF
TGTGCCAGCAGCTTAACCACGAACACCGGGGAGCTGTTTTTT
>TRBJ2-1|TRBV5-6|-|-
CASSLGGGRTNEQFF
TGTGCCAGCAGCTTGGGGGGCGGGCGAACCAATGAGCAGTTCTTC
>TRBJ2-2|TRBV15|-|TRBD2
CATRNGGRAYGELFF
TGTGCCACCAGAAACGGCGGGAGGGCCTACGGGGAGCTGTTTTTT
>TRBJ1-3|TRBV15|-|-
CATSSPAGAGGNTIYF
TGTGCCACCAGCAGCCCCGCCGGGGCAGGTGGAAACACCATATATTTT
>TRBJ2-7|TRBV5-5|-|TRBD1
CASIRTGSSYEQYF
TGTGCCAGCATCAGGACAGGGTCCTCCTACGAGCAGTACTTC
>TRBJ2-1|TRBV12-5|-|-
CASGLNRGGNEQFF
TGTGCTAGTGGTTTGAACAGGGGAGGCAATGAGCAGTTCTTC
>TRBJ2-3|TRBV4-3|-|TRBD2
CASSPGLAGTSTDTQYF
TGCGCCAGCAGCCCGGGACTAGCGGGTACTAGCACAGATACGCAGTATTTT
>TRBJ2-7|TRBV7-3|-|-
CASSLTGGKSYEQYF
TGTGCCAGCAGCTTAACTGGCGGCAAGTCCTACGAGCAGTACTTC
>TRBJ1-1|TRBV23-1|-|-
CASSQFGWVGMNTEAFF
TGCGCCAGCAGTCAATTCGGGTGGGTGGGCATGAACACTGAAGCTTTCTTT
>TRBJ2-3|TRBV7-3|-|-
CASSFSGSDTQYF
TGTGCCAGCAGCTTTTCGGGGTCAGATACGCAGTATTTT
>TRBJ1-4|TRBV4-1|-|TRBD1
CASSQLTGNQKLFF
TGCGCCAGCAGCCAATTGACAGGGAATCAAAAACTGTTTTTT
>TRBJ2-3|TRBV2|once|-
CASSGRTPTQYF
TGTGCCAGCAGTGGCCGGACACCCACGCAGTATTTT
>TRBJ1-2|TRBV19|-|-
CASSQPIRQNYGYTF
TGTGCCAGTAGTCAACCCATCAGGCAGAACTATGGCTACACCTTC
>TRBJ1-5|TRBV6-1|-|-
CASTQVNSNQPQHF
TGTGCCAGCACCCAAGTGAATAGCAATCAGCCCCAGCATTTT
>TRBJ1-2|TRBV15|-|-
CATSDRRVGGYTF
TGTGCCACCAGCGATCGCAGGGTAGGAGGCTACACCTTC
>TRBJ2-7|TRBV18|-|TRBD1
CASSPWDRRNEQYF
TGTGCCAGCTCACCTTGGGACAGGCGGAACGAGCAGTACTTC
>TRBJ2-7|TRBV2|-|-
CASSEWRAYEQYF
TGTGCCAGCAGTGAATGGCGGGCCTACGAGCAGTACTTC
>TRBJ1-2|TRBV5-6|few|-
CASSYEADYGYTF
TGTGCCAGCAGCTATGAAGCGGACTATGGCTACACCTTC
>TRBJ1-1|TRBV10-3|-|-
CAISTRNTEAFF
TGTGCCATCAGTACAAGGAACACTGAAGCTTTCTTT
>TRBJ2-7|TRBV19|-|TRBD2
CASSMERGAYEQYF
TGTGCCAGTAGTATGGAACGGGGGGCCTACGAGCAGTACTTC
>TRBJ1-2|TRBV18|-|TRBD1
CASSQATGDGYTF
TGTGCCAGCTCACAAGCGACAGGGGACGGCTACACCTTC
>TRBJ1-2|TRBV4-1|-|-
CASSQAEGTGYTF
TGCGCCAGCAGCCAAGCCGAGGGCACTGGCTACACCTTC
>TRBJ1-2|TRBV4-2|-|-
CASSHHSAGSYGYTF
TGTGCCAGCAGCCACCACTCGGCAGGGAGCTATGGCTACACCTTC
>TRBJ2-7|TRBV7-3|-|-
CASSLNAGYEQYF
TGTGCCAGCAGCTTAAACGCAGGGTACGAGCAGTACTTC
>TRBJ2-1|TRBV19|-|-
CASTGWGLLAGGDNEQFF
TGTGCCAGCACCGGATGGGGACTCCTTGCCGGAGGGGACAATGAGCAGTTCTTC
>TRBJ1-4|TRBV6-6|-|TRBD1
CASSFTGGNEKLFF
TGTGCCAGCAGTTTTACAGGGGGGAATGAAAAACTGTTTTTT
>TRBJ1-5|TRBV10-3|once|-
CAISEPGGNQPQHF
TGTGCCATCAGTGAGCCTGGAGGCAATCAGCCCCAGCATTTT
>TRBJ2-6|TRBV19|-|-
CASSIARPSGANVLTF
TGTGCCAGTAGTATAGCTCGTCCCTCTGGGGCCAACGTCCTGACTTTC
>TRBJ2-7|TRBV2|-|TRBD2
CASSDGAGGPYEQYF
TGTGCCAGCAGTGACGGGGCGGGGGGGCCCTACGAGCAGTACTTC
>TRBJ1-1|TRBV29-1|-|-
CIVRGGMNTEAFF
TGCATCGTTCGAGGCGGGATGAACACTGAAGCTTTCTTT
>TRBJ2-3|TRBV5-6|-|-
CASRPLQSTDTQYF
TGTGCCAGCAGACCCCTTCAGAGCACAGATACGCAGTATTTT
>TRBJ1-2|TRBV6-1|-|-
CASSGLGGGYTF
TGTGCCAGCAGTGGACTTGGGGGTGGCTACACCTTC
>TRBJ1-5|TRBV2|-|TRBD1
CASSRDRGGWQPQHF
TGTGCCAGCAGCCGGGACAGGGGAGGTTGGCAGCCCCAGCATTTT
>TRBJ2-3|TRBV28|-|-
CASTSTGRAVDTQYF
TGTGCCAGCACCTCCACTGGCAGGGCGGTAGATACGCAGTATTTT
>TRBJ2-3|TRBV7-9|once|-
CASSLGDADTQYF
TGTGCCAGCAGCTTAGGGGATGCAGATACGCAGTATTTT
>TRBJ2-3|TRBV12-5|-|TRBD2
CASGPRTSPDTQYF
TGTGCTAGTGGCCCTAGGACTAGTCCAGATACGCAGTATTTT
>TRBJ2-1|TRBV15|-|-
CATSGTRGAGEQFF
TGTGCCACCAGCGGAACTAGGGGAGCAGGTGAGCAGTTCTTC